Listed below are T cell receptor beta chains from one sample, sequenced in a study of blood T cell repertoires in COVID-19. Assay used: immunoSEQ multiplex PCR; TCRdb lists only in-frame clones, some missing. The table shows about 49,000 clones, with 90% to 95% occurring only once. Sample: peripheral blood. Receptor source: a man aged 55 to 69 with COVID-19, enrolled during active disease. The CDR3 runs from the conserved cysteine through the conserved F or W. D genes are given only for firm matches.

j_gene | v_gene | d_gene | CDR3aa | CDR3nt
TRBJ1-5 | TRBV28 | - | CASSSPEEGNQPQHF | TGTGCCAGCAGCTCCCCTGAGGAGGGCAATCAGCCCCAGCATTTT
TRBJ1-2 | TRBV2 | - | CASEDGRAGSHGGYTF | TGTGCCAGCGAAGACGGTAGGGCAGGGTCCCATGGTGGCTACACCTTC
TRBJ1-1 | TRBV4-1 | TRBD1 | CASSLGAGGLAEAFF | TGCGCCAGCAGCCTGGGGGCAGGGGGTTTGGCTGAAGCTTTCTTT
TRBJ2-1 | TRBV28 | TRBD2 | CASSFRGQIRTSGRDNEQFF | TGTGCCAGCAGTTTTAGGGGACAGATCAGGACTAGCGGGAGGGACAATGAGCAGTTCTTC
TRBJ1-5 | TRBV7-3 | - | CASSLYGTNQPQHF | TGTGCCAGCAGCTTGTACGGGACAAATCAGCCCCAGCATTTT
TRBJ1-1 | TRBV29-1 | - | CSAAIQANTEAFF | TGCAGCGCGGCAATTCAGGCAAACACTGAAGCTTTCTTT
TRBJ1-1 | TRBV7-2 | - | CASSLVGLRAFF | TGTGCCAGCAGCTTAGTTGGCTTGCGGGCTTTCTTT
TRBJ2-1 | TRBV15 | TRBD1 | CATSRGSGGYNEQFF | TGTGCCACCAGCAGAGGGTCAGGGGGTTACAATGAGCAGTTCTTC
TRBJ1-3 | TRBV18 | - | CASSPGQGPGNTIYF | TGTGCCAGCTCACCAGGGCAGGGCCCTGGAAACACCATATATTTT
TRBJ1-6 | TRBV6-5 | TRBD1 | CASSPYRGSPLHF | TGTGCCAGCAGTCCTTACAGGGGATCACCCCTCCACTTT
TRBJ1-5 | TRBV27 | - | CASSLKTGSQPQHF | TGTGCCAGCAGTTTAAAGACAGGCAGTCAGCCCCAGCATTTT
TRBJ1-5 | TRBV6-5 | - | CAAGGNGNQPQHF | TGTGCCGCTGGGGGCAATGGCAATCAGCCCCAGCATTTT
TRBJ1-1 | TRBV7-9 | - | CASTNLVDTEAFF | TGTGCCAGCACCAACCTTGTAGACACTGAAGCTTTCTTT
TRBJ2-4 | TRBV12-3/TRBV12-4 | - | CASSFPGTPQYF | TGTGCCAGCAGTTTCCCCGGGACACCGCAGTACTTC
TRBJ2-7 | TRBV19 | TRBD1 | CASSPRTGPPYEQYF | TGTGCCAGTAGTCCGCGGACAGGGCCCCCCTACGAGCAGTACTTC
TRBJ1-2 | TRBV6-5 | TRBD1 | CASSAGQGPYGYTF | TGTGCCAGCAGCGCAGGACAGGGGCCATATGGCTACACCTTC
TRBJ2-1 | TRBV6-6 | - | CASSYSRAGEQFF | TGTGCCAGCAGTTACTCGAGAGCCGGTGAGCAGTTCTTC
TRBJ2-3 | TRBV5-8 | - | CASSLGGLRTDTQYF | TGTGCCAGCAGCTTGGGGGGGCTCCGCACAGATACGCAGTATTTT
TRBJ1-2 | TRBV6-2/TRBV6-3 | - | CASSYANYGYTF | TGTGCCAGCAGCTATGCTAACTATGGCTACACCTTC
TRBJ1-2 | TRBV2 | - | CASSGQAGTYGYTF | TGTGCCAGCAGTGGGCAGGCGGGTACTTATGGCTACACCTTC
TRBJ1-2 | TRBV3-1/TRBV3-2 | - | CASSQARYGYTF | TGTGCCAGCAGCCAAGCGCGGTACGGCTACACCTTC
TRBJ1-3 | TRBV27 | TRBD1 | CASSPSDRAGNTIYF | TGTGCCAGCAGTCCATCGGACAGGGCTGGAAACACCATATATTTT
TRBJ2-1 | TRBV5-1 | TRBD1 | CASSHRDRGLNEQFF | TGCGCCAGCAGCCACCGGGACAGGGGCCTCAATGAGCAGTTCTTC
TRBJ2-3 | TRBV19 | TRBD1 | CASSTGTGRPTDTQYF | TGTGCCAGTAGTACCGGGACAGGGAGACCCACAGATACGCAGTATTTT
TRBJ1-1 | TRBV12-5 | TRBD1 | CASARQGAGTEAFF | TGTGCTAGTGCCCGACAGGGGGCGGGCACTGAAGCTTTCTTT
TRBJ2-1 | TRBV4-1 | TRBD2 | CASSQDGGTSGGDEQFF | TGCGCCAGCAGCCAAGATGGCGGGACTAGCGGGGGGGATGAGCAGTTCTTC
TRBJ1-2 | TRBV2 | TRBD1 | CASRAGTEYGYTF | TGTGCCAGCAGGGCCGGGACAGAATATGGCTACACCTTC